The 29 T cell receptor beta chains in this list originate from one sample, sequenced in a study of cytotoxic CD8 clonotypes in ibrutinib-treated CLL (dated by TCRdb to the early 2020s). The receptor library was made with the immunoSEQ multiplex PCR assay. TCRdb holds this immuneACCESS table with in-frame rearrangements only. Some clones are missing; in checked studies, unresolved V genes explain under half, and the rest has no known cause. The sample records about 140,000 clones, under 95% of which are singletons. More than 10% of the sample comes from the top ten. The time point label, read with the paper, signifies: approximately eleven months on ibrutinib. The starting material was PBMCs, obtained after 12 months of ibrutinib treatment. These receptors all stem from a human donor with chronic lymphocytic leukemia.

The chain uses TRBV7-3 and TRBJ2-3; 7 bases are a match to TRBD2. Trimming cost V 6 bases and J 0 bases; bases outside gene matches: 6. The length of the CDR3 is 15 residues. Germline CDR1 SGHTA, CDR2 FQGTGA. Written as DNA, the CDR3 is TGTGCCAGCAGTACAATTAGCGGGAGCACAGATACGCAGTATTTT. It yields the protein CASSTISGSTDTQYF.

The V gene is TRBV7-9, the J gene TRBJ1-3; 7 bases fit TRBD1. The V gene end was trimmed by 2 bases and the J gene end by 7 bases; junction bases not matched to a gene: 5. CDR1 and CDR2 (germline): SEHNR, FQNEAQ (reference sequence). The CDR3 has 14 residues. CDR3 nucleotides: TGTGCCAGCAGCTTATTTGGACAGGATAACACCATATATTTT. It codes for CASSLFGQDNTIYF.

This chain's CDR3 is CASSYRDPRSTDTQYF. The CDR3 DNA follows: TGTGCCAGCAGTTACCGGGATCCCCGCAGCACAGATACGCAGTATTTT. The V call is TRBV6-5, the J call TRBJ2-3, with D tentatively TRBD2 (5 bases). Germline V gene sequence: CDR1 MNHEY, CDR2 SVGAGI. The CDR3 is 16 residues long. The ends were cut back, 2 bases at V and 0 bases at J, with 12 bases in the middle.

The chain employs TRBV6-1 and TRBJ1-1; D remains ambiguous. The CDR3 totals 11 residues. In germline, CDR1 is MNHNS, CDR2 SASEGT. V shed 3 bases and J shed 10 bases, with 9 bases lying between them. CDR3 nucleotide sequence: TGTGCCAGCAGTGATGCGATACGAGCTTTCTTT. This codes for CASSDAIRAFF.

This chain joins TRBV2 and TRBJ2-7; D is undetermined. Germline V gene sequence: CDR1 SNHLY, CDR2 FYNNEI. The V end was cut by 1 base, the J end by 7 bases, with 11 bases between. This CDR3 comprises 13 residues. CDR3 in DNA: TGTGCCAGCAGTGAAGGCCTGGGTCGAGAGCAGTACTTC. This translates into CASSEGLGREQYF.

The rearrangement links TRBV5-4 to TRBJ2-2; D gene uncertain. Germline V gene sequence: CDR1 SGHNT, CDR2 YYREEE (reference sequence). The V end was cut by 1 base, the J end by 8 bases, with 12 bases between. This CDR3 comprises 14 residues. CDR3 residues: CASSLLLSEGELFF. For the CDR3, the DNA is TGTGCCAGCAGCTTGCTTCTGTCCGAAGGGGAGCTGTTTTTT.

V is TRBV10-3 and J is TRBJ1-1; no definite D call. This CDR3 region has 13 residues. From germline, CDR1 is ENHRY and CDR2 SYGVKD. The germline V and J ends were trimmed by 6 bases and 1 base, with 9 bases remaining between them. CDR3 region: CAIRGKTNTEAFF. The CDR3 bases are TGTGCCATCAGGGGGAAGACGAACACTGAAGCTTTCTTT.

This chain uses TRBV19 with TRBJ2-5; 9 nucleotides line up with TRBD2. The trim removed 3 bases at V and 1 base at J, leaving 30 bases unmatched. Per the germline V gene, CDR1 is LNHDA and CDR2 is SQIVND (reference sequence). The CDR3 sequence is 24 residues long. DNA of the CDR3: TGTGCCAGTAGTATCCTGTTAGCGGGAGTGGCCCGATCTCGTTGGGGCCCGGGCCAAGAGACCCAGTACTTC. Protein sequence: CASSILLAGVARSRWGPGQETQYF.

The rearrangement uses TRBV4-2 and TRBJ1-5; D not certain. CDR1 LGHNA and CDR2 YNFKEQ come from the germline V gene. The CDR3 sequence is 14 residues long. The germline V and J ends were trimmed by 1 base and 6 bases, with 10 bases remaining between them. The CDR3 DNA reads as TGTGCCAGCAGCCAAGTTGGGTTGACTCAGCCCCAGCATTTT. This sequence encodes CASSQVGLTQPQHF.

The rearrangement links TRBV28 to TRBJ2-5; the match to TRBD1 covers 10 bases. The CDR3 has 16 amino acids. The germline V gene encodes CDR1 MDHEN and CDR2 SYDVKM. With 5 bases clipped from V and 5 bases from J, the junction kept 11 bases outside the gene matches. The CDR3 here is CASSVRSGTGDETQYF. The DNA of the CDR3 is TGTGCCAGCAGTGTCAGGTCGGGGACAGGGGACGAGACCCAGTACTTC. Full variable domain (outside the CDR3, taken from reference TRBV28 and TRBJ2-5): DVKVTQSSRYLVKRTGEKVFLECVQDMDHENMFWYRQDPGLGLRLIYFSYDVKMKEKGDIPEGYSVSREKKERFSLILESASTNQTSMYLCASSVRSGTGDETQYFGPGTRLLVL.

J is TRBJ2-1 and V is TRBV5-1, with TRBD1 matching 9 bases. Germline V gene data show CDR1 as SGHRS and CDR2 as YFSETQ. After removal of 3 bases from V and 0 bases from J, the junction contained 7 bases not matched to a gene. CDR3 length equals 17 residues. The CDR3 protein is CASSYHLQGASYNEQFF. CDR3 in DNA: TGCGCCAGCAGCTATCACCTACAGGGGGCCTCCTACAATGAGCAGTTCTTC.

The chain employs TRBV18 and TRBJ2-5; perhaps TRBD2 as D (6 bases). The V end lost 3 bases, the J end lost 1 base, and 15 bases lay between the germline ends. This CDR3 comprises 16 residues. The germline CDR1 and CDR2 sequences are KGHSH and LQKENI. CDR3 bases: TGTGCCAGCTCACCGGGGAATGGGGGACTCCAAGAGACCCAGTACTTC. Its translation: CASSPGNGGLQETQYF.

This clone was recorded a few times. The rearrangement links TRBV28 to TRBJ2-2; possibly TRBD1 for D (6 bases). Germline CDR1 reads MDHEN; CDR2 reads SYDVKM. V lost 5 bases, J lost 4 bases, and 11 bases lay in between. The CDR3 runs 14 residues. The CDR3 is CASSADRRTGELFF. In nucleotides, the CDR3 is TGTGCCAGCAGTGCCGACAGGCGCACCGGGGAGCTGTTTTTT.

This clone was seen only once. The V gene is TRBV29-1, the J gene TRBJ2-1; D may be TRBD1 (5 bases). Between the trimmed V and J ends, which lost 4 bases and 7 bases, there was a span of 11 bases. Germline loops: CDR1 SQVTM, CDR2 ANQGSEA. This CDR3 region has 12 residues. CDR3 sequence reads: CSVVRGGNEQFF. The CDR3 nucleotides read TGCAGCGTTGTAAGGGGTGGTAATGAGCAGTTCTTC.

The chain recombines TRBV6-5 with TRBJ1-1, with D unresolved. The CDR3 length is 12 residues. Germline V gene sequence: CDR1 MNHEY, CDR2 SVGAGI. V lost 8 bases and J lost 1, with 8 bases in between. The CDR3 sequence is CASSAGNTEAFF. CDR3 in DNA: TGTGCCAGCTCTGCAGGGAACACTGAAGCTTTCTTT.

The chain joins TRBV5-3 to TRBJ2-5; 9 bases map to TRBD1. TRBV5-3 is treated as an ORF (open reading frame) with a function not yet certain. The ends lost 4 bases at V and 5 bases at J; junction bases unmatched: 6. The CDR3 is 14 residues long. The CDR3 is CARSQRQGGETQYF. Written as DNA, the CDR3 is TGTGCCAGAAGCCAAAGACAGGGGGGTGAGACCCAGTACTTC.

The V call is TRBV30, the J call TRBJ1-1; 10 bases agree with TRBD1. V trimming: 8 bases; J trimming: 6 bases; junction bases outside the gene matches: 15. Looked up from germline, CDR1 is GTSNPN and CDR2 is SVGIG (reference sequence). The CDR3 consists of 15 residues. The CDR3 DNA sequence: TGTGCCCTTGATTTTAGGACAGGGGGTCTCCCTGAAGCTTTCTTT. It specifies CALDFRTGGLPEAFF. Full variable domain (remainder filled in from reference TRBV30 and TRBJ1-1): SQTIHQWPATLVQPVGSPLSLECTVEGTSNPNLYWYRQAAGRGLQLLFYSVGIGQISSEVPQNLSASRPQDRQFILSSKKLLLSDSGFYLCALDFRTGGLPEAFFGQGTRLTVV.

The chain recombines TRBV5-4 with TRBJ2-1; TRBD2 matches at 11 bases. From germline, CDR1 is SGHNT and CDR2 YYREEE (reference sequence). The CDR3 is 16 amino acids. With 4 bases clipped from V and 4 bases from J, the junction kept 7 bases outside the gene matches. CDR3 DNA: TGTGCCAGCAGCCCTGGCCTAGCGGGAGGTTACAATGAGCAGTTCTTC. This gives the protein CASSPGLAGGYNEQFF.

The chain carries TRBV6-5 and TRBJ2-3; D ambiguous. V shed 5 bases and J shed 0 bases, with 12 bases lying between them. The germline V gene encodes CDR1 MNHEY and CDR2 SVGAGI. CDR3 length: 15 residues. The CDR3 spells CASSKGRYSTDTQYF. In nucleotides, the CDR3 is TGTGCCAGCAGTAAAGGACGGTATAGCACAGATACGCAGTATTTT.

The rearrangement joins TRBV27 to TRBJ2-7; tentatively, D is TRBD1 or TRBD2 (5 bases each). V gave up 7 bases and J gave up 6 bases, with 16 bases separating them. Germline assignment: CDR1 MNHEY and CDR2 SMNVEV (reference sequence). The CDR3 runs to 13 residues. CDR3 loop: CASTSWGSGEQYF. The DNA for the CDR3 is TGTGCCAGCACCTCGTGGGGGTCGGGCGAGCAGTACTTC.

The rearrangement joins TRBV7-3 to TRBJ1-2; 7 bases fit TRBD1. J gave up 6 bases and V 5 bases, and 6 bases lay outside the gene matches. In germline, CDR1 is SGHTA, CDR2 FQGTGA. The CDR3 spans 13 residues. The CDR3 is CASSIDRDDGYTF. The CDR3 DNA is TGTGCCAGCAGCATCGACAGGGACGATGGCTACACCTTC.

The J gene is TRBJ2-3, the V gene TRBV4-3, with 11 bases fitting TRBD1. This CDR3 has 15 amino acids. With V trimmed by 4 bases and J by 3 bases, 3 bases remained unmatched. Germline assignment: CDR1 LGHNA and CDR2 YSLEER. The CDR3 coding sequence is TGCGCCAGCAGCCCGGGACAGGGGGGAACAGATACGCAGTATTTT. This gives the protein CASSPGQGGTDTQYF.

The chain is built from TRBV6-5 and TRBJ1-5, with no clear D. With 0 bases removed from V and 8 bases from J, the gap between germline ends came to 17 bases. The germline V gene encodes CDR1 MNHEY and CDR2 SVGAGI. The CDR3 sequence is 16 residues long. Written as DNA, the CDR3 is TGTGCCAGCAGTTACTCGGGCATCGGTTTTGACGAGCCCCAGCATTTT. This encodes CASSYSGIGFDEPQHF.

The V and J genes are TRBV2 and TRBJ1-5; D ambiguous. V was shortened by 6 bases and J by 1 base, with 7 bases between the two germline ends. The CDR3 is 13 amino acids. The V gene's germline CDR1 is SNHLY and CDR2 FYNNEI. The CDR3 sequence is CASSPDSNQPQHF. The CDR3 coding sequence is TGTGCCAGCAGCCCAGACAGCAATCAGCCCCAGCATTTT. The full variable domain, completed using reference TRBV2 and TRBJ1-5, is EPEVTQTPSHQVTQMGQEVILRCVPISNHLYFYWYRQILGQKVEFLVSFYNNEISEKSEIFDDQFSVERPDGSNFTLKIRSTKLEDSAMYFCASSPDSNQPQHFGDGTRLSIL.

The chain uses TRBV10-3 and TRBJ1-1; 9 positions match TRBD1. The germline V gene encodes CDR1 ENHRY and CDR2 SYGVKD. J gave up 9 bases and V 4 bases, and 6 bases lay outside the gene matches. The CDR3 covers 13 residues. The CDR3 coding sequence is TGTGCCATCAGTGCTGGGGGACAGGGTAAAGCTTTCTTT. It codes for CAISAGGQGKAFF.

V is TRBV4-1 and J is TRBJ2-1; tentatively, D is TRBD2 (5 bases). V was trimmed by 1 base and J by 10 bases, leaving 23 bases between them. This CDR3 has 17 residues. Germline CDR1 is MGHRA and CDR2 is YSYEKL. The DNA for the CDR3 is TGCGCCAGCAGCCAAGCGTCGATACTTTACGGCCGAGGGGAGCAGTTCTTC. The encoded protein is CASSQASILYGRGEQFF.

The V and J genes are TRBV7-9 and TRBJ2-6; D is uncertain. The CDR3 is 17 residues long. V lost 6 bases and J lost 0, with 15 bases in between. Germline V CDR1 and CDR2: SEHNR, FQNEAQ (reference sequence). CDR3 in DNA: TGTGCCAGCAGGCGTGGGTTGGGGAACTCTGGGGCCAACGTCCTGACTTTC. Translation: CASRRGLGNSGANVLTF. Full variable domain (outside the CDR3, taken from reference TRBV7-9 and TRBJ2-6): DTGVSQNPRHKITKRGQNVTFRCDPISEHNRLYWYRQTLGQGPEFLTYFQNEAQLEKSRLLSDRFSAERPKGSFSTLEIQRTEQGDSAMYLCASRRGLGNSGANVLTFGAGSRLTVL.

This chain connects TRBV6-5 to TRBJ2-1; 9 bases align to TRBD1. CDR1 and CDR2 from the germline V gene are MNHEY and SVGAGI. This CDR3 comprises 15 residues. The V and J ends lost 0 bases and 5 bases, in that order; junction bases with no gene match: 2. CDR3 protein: CASSYSTGGDNEQFF. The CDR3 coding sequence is TGTGCCAGCAGTTACTCGACAGGGGGAGACAATGAGCAGTTCTTC.

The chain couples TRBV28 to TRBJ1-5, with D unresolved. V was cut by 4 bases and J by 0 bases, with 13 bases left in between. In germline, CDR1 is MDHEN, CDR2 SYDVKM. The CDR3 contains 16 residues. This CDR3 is CASSWAEMNSNQPQHF. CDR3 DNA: TGTGCCAGCAGTTGGGCCGAGATGAATAGCAATCAGCCCCAGCATTTT.